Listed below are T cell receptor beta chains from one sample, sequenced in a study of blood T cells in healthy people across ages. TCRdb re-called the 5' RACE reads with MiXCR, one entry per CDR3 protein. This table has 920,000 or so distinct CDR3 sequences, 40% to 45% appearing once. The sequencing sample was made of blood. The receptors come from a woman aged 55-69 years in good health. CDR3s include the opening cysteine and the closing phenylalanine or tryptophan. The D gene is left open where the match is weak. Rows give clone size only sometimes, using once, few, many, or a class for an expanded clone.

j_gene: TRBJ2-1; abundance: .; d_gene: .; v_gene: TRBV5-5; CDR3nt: TGTGCCAGCAGCTACAGGGGATCGGGTAGCGGGACCTACGAGCAGTTCTTC; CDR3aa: CASSYRGSGSGTYEQFF
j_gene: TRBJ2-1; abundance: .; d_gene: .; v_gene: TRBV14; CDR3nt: TGTACCAGCAGCCCCCGGACCAATGAGCAGTTCTTC; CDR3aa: CTSSPRTNEQFF
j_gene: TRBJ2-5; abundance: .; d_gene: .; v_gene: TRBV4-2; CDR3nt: TGTGCCAGCAGTCAACGGCGGAATGAGCAGTACTTC; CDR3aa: CASSQRRNEQYF
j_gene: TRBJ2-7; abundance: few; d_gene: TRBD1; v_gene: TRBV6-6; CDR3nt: TGTGCCAGCAGTTCCATTAGGGGGCTCTACTACGAGCAGTACTTC; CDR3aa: CASSSIRGLYYEQYF
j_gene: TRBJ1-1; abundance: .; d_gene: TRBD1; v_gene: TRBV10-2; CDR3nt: TGCGCCAGCAGAGGACAGGGGGCTACTGAAGCTTTCTTT; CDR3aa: CASRGQGATEAFF
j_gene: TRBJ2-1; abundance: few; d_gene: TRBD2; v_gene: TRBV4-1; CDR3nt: TGCGCCAGCAGCCACTCAGCGGGAGTCTCGGATGAGCAGTTCTTC; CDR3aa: CASSHSAGVSDEQFF
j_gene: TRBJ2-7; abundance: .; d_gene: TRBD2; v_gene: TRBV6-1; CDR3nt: TGTGCCAGCAGTTCGACTAGCGGGATGAACGAGCAGTACTTC; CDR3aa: CASSSTSGMNEQYF
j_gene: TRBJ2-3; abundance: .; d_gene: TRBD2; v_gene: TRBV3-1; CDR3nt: TGTGCCAGCAGCCAAGTTCTGAAGCGGGAGTTCGGAGATACGCAGTATTTT; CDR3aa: CASSQVLKREFGDTQYF
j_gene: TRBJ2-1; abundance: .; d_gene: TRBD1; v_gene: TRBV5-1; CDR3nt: TGCGCCAGCAGCCCCGGGACAGGGATCGTCAATGAGCAGTTCTTC; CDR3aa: CASSPGTGIVNEQFF
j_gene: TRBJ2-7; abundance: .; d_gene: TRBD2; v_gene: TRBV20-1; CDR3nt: TGCAGTGCTAGAGTCCGTAGCGGGAGAGTGAACGAGCAGTACTTC; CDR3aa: CSARVRSGRVNEQYF
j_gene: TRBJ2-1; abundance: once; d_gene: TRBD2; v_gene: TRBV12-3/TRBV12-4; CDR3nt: TGTGCCAGCAGAGAGCGGGAGGGCTCCTACAATGAGCAGTTCTTC; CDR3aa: CASREREGSYNEQFF
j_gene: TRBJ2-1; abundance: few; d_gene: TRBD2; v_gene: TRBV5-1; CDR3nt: TGCGCCAGCAGCTGGGCGTCTAGCGGGACCCCTGAGCAGTTCTTC; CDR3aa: CASSWASSGTPEQFF
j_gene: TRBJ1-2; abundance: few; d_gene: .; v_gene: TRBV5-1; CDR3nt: TGCGCCAGCAGCTTGGGTTCGAGGGAGGACAACTATGGCTACACCTTC; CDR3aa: CASSLGSREDNYGYTF
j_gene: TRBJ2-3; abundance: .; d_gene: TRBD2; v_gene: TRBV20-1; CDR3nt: TGCAGTGCTAGCGGTATCAGACTAGCGGGGATAACTAGCACAGATACGCAGTATTTT; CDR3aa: CSASGIRLAGITSTDTQYF
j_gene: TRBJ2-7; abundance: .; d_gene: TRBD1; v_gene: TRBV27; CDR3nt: TGTCCCAGCAACCCCGGAAGAGGGGACAGAGCCTACGAGCAGTACTTC; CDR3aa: CPSNPGRGDRAYEQYF
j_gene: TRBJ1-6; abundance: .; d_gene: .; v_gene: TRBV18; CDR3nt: TGTGCCAGCTCACCGTCGGGACCAGCAAGACCCCTCCACTTT; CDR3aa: CASSPSGPARPLHF
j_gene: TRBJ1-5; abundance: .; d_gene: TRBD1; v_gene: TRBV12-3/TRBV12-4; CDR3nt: TGTGCCAGCAGCATCTCAGGGGGAAAGGTGGATCAGCCCCAGCATTTT; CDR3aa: CASSISGGKVDQPQHF
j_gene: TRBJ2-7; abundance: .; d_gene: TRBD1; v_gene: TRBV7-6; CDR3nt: TGTGCCAGCAGCTCCACACGGGACAGGGTGTCCTCCGAGCAGTACTTC; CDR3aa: CASSSTRDRVSSEQYF
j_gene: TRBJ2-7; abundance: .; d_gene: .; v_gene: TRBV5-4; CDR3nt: TGTGCCATACAGGGACCCCCCTCCTACGAGCAGTACTTC; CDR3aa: CAIQGPPSYEQYF
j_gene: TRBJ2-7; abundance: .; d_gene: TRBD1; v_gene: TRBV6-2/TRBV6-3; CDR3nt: TGTGCCAGCAGCGACCGTTTCGGACAGGCCTACGAGCAGTACTTC; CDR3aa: CASSDRFGQAYEQYF
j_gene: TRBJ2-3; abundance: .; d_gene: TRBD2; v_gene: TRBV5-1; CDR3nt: TGCGCCAGCAGCTTCGTTGGCGGGGGGACAGATACGCAGTATTTT; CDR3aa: CASSFVGGGTDTQYF
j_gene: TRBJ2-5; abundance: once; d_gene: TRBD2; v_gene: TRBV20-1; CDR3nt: TGCAGTGCGATAGCGGGAGGGCCTTATGAGCAGTACTTC; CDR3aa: CSAIAGGPYEQYF
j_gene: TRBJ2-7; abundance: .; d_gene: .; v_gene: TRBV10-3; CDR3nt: TGTGCCATCAGGGACCGCGGGGTCTCCTACGAGCAGTACTTC; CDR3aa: CAIRDRGVSYEQYF
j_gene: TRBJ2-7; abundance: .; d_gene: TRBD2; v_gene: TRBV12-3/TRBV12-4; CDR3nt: TGTGCCAGCAGTTTGTTGGAGACTAGCGGGAGAGTCTACGAGCAGTACTTC; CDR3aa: CASSLLETSGRVYEQYF
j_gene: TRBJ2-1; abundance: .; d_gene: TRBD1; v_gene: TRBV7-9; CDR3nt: TGTGCCGGCAGCCAGACAGGGGGCGATGAGCGGGAGCAGTTCTTC; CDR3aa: CAGSQTGGDEREQFF
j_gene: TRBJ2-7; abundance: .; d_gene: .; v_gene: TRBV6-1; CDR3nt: TGTGCCAGCAGTGGAACAGCCCAACACAGTTACGAGCAGTACTTC; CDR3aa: CASSGTAQHSYEQYF
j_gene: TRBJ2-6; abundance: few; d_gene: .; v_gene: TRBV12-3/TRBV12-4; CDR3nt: TGTGCCAGCAGCGGCGAGTTCTCTGGGGCCAACGTCCTGACTTTC; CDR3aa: CASSGEFSGANVLTF
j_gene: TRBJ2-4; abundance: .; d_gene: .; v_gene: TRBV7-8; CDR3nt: TGTGCCAGCAGCTTAGTTCGGGGGAACATTCAGTACTTC; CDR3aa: CASSLVRGNIQYF